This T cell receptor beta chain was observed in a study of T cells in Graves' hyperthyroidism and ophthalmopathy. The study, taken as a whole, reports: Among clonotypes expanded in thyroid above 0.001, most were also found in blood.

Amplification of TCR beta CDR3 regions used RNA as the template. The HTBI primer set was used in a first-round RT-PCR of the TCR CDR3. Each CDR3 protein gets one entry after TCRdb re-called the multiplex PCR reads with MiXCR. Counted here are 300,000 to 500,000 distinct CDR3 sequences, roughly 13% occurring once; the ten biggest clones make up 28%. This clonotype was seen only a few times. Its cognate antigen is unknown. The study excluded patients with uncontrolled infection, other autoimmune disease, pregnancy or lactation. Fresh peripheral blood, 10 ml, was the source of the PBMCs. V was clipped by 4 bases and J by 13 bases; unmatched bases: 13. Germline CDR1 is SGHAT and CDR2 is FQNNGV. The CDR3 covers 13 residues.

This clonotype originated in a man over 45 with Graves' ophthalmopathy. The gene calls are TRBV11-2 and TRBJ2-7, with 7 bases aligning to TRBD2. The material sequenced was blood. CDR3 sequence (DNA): TGTGCCAGCAGCTCCCACCCACCCCGGGAGGAATACTTC. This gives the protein CASSSHPPREEYF.